This T cell receptor (beta chain) was documented in a study of OX40 agonist ivuxolimab in advanced cancers. Overall study context: Ivuxolimab was delivered to patients intravenously every 2 weeks at doses spanning 0.01 to 10 mg/kg.

V was trimmed by 5 bases and J by 0 bases, leaving 16 bases between them. Germline assignment: CDR1 SQVTM and CDR2 ANQGSEA. This CDR3 comprises 15 residues. The assay was immunoSEQ multiplex PCR, and TCRdb's table has in-frame clones only and misses some. Among about 79,000 clones, under 90% were seen once, and the ten largest hold roughly 0.53%. This chain links TRBV29-1 with TRBJ2-5; no definite D call. The receptor was isolated from an adult with an advanced solid tumor such as melanoma, head and neck, liver or kidney cancer. Sample: CD4+ or CD8+ T cells sorted from blood, taken in a trial of the OX40 agonist ivuxolimab. The CDR3 is CSVYPSVWNQETQYF. The CDR3 DNA reads as TGCAGCGTTTACCCGTCCGTCTGGAACCAAGAGACCCAGTACTTC.